Listed below are T cell receptor beta chains from one sample, sequenced in a study of blood T cell repertoires in COVID-19. Sequenced by immunoSEQ multiplex PCR; TCRdb stores in-frame clones only, minus some. Altogether more than 200,000 clones are present, around 80% being singletons, with the ten largest covering 3.5% to 5.5%. Sequenced sample: PBMCs or T cells enriched from blood (not recorded which). All receptors come from a man younger than 40 with acute COVID-19. Each CDR3 is given with its conserved first and last residue. D genes are given only for firm matches. Clone size, where shown, is once, few, many, or a class for clones that have expanded.

J gene | V gene | D gene | clone size | CDR3 DNA | CDR3 protein
TRBJ2-5 | TRBV4-2 | NA | NA | TGTGCCAGCAGCCAGGGTGGGCCTGAAGAGACCCAGTACTTC | CASSQGGPEETQYF
TRBJ2-7 | TRBV6-1 | NA | NA | TGTGCCAGCAGTGATTCGGCGGGGACCGGGCAGTACTTC | CASSDSAGTGQYF
TRBJ2-5 | TRBV2 | TRBD2 | NA | TGTGCCAGCAGCAAAGGACTAGCGGGGGGGCCGGGGGAGACCCAGTACTTC | CASSKGLAGGPGETQYF
TRBJ2-7 | TRBV9 | NA | NA | TGTGCCAGCAGCGCGACACCGACCCAGACCTACGAGCAGTACTTC | CASSATPTQTYEQYF
TRBJ2-7 | TRBV28 | NA | few | TGTGCCAGCAGTTTGTCAGGGACATCTCACGAGCAGTACTTC | CASSLSGTSHEQYF
TRBJ1-1 | TRBV10-2 | NA | NA | TGCGCCAGCAGGGCGGGGAGGGTCACTGAAGCTTTCTTT | CASRAGRVTEAFF
TRBJ2-2 | TRBV6-4 | TRBD2 | NA | TGTGCCAGCAGTCCTCTAGCGGGGGGACCCGGGGAGCTGTTTTTT | CASSPLAGGPGELFF
TRBJ1-6 | TRBV3-1/TRBV3-2 | NA | NA | TGTGCCAGCAGCCTCGTGGACAGCTTTAATTCACCCCTCCACTTT | CASSLVDSFNSPLHF
TRBJ1-2 | TRBV18 | NA | NA | TGTGCCAGCTCACCTCCGAATCGGGGGAATGGCTACACCTTC | CASSPPNRGNGYTF
TRBJ1-2 | TRBV5-1 | NA | NA | TGCGCCAGCAGCTTGGCGGGGGGGCAGTATGGCTACACCTTC | CASSLAGGQYGYTF
TRBJ1-2 | TRBV3-1/TRBV3-2 | NA | NA | TGTGCCAGCAGCCAAAGCGGACCGCCCCGGGATGGCTACACCTTC | CASSQSGPPRDGYTF
TRBJ1-5 | TRBV20-1 | TRBD1 | many | TGCAGTGCTAGGATGGGCGGACAGGCCCAATTT | CSARMGGQAQF
TRBJ2-5 | TRBV9 | NA | NA | TGTGCCGGCAGCGTAGCGGTATCCCGCCAAGAGACCCAGTACTTC | CAGSVAVSRQETQYF
TRBJ1-6 | TRBV7-2 | TRBD1 | NA | TGTGCCAGCAGCTGGGGACAGCTAAATTCACCCCTCCACTTT | CASSWGQLNSPLHF
TRBJ1-5 | TRBV24-1 | TRBD1 | once | TGTGCCACCAGTGATCCTGGACAGGGCGATCAGCCCCAGCATTTT | CATSDPGQGDQPQHF
TRBJ2-3 | TRBV3-1/TRBV3-2 | NA | NA | TGTGCCAGCAGCCAAGTAGCGAGTACTAGCACAGATACGCAGTATTTT | CASSQVASTSTDTQYF
TRBJ2-7 | TRBV3-1/TRBV3-2 | TRBD2 | many | TGTGCCAGCAGCCAAGATTGGGGGGGAGGAGAGCAGTACTTC | CASSQDWGGGEQYF
TRBJ1-5 | TRBV7-9 | NA | NA | TGTGCCAGCAGTTCTCAGGGTGCCAATCAGCCCCAGCATTTT | CASSSQGANQPQHF
TRBJ1-2 | TRBV6-6 | TRBD1 | many | TGTGCCAGCAGCCTCCCGGGACAGGGGTATGGCTACACCTTC | CASSLPGQGYGYTF
TRBJ2-1 | TRBV9 | TRBD2 | NA | TGTGCCAGCAGCCAGGGACTAGTACATGAGCAGTTCTTC | CASSQGLVHEQFF
TRBJ1-2 | TRBV14 | NA | NA | TGTGCCAGCAGCCACAAAGTTGGACACGGCTACACCTTC | CASSHKVGHGYTF
TRBJ2-3 | TRBV18 | TRBD1 | NA | TGTGCCAGCTCGAACAACAGGGGGCGGACAGATACGCAGTATTTT | CASSNNRGRTDTQYF
TRBJ1-3 | TRBV19 | NA | NA | TGTGCCAGTGAGGGCCTGCGGCAGCGCTCTGGAAACACCATATATTTT | CASEGLRQRSGNTIYF
TRBJ2-3 | TRBV11-1 | NA | NA | TGTGCCAGCAGCTTAGGTCCAGGGTTAACAGATACGCAGTATTTT | CASSLGPGLTDTQYF
TRBJ1-4 | TRBV10-3 | NA | NA | TGTGCCATCAGTGATACGGGGGGCGCAGGGGAAAAACTGTTTTTT | CAISDTGGAGEKLFF
TRBJ1-4 | TRBV5-1 | TRBD1 | NA | TGCGCCAGCAGCGGGACAGGGGCTAATGAAAAACTGTTTTTT | CASSGTGANEKLFF
TRBJ1-1 | TRBV27 | TRBD1 | NA | TGTGCCAGCAGGGTGAACCGACAGGGGAACACTGAAGCTTTCTTT | CASRVNRQGNTEAFF
TRBJ1-3 | TRBV27 | NA | once | TGTGCCAGCAGTTCCAGCTCTGGAAACACCATATATTTT | CASSSSSGNTIYF
TRBJ1-2 | TRBV9 | NA | NA | TGTGCCAGCAGCGTACAAGCGGGTAACTATGGCTACACCTTC | CASSVQAGNYGYTF
TRBJ2-1 | TRBV19 | TRBD2 | NA | TGTGCCAGTAGTATCTCCGGGACTAGCGGGGGGAAGGGCAATGAGCAGTTCTTC | CASSISGTSGGKGNEQFF
TRBJ2-5 | TRBV2 | TRBD1 | NA | TGTGCCAGCAGCACCCGGACAGGGGTGCAAGAGACCCAGTACTTC | CASSTRTGVQETQYF
TRBJ1-5 | TRBV6-1 | NA | NA | TGTGCCAGCAGTGAACTCGGGACTGGTAGCAATCAGCCCCAGCATTTT | CASSELGTGSNQPQHF
TRBJ2-1 | TRBV9 | NA | NA | TGTGCCAGCAGCGGCGCGAACAATGAGCAGTTCTTC | CASSGANNEQFF
TRBJ2-7 | TRBV28 | NA | NA | TGTGCCAGCAGCCCCCCCCAATTGCTGACACCGGGACAAACCTACGAGCAGTACTTC | CASSPPQLLTPGQTYEQYF
TRBJ1-2 | TRBV9 | NA | NA | TGTGCCAGCGGACCGGGGGGGACTAACTATGGCTACACCTTC | CASGPGGTNYGYTF
TRBJ1-2 | TRBV30 | NA | NA | TGTGCCTGGCGGGAAGCTAACTATGGCTACACCTTC | CAWREANYGYTF
TRBJ2-7 | TRBV11-2 | NA | few | TGTGCCAGCGAGGGCTTAGGAGAGCAGTACTTC | CASEGLGEQYF
TRBJ2-2 | TRBV18 | NA | NA | TGTGCCAGCTCACGCCTACCGGGACACAACACCGGGGAGCTGTTTTTT | CASSRLPGHNTGELFF
TRBJ1-2 | TRBV5-1 | TRBD1 | NA | TGCGCCAGCAGCTCCGGGGACAGGGACCATGGCTACACCTTC | CASSSGDRDHGYTF
TRBJ2-3 | TRBV30 | TRBD2 | NA | TGTGCCTGGAGTGCAGGTATTAGCGGGGGGGCCGGAGATACGCAGTATTTT | CAWSAGISGGAGDTQYF
TRBJ2-7 | TRBV7-6 | NA | NA | TGTGCCAGCAGCTTAGCGAGGGACTCCTCCTACGAGCAGTACTTC | CASSLARDSSYEQYF